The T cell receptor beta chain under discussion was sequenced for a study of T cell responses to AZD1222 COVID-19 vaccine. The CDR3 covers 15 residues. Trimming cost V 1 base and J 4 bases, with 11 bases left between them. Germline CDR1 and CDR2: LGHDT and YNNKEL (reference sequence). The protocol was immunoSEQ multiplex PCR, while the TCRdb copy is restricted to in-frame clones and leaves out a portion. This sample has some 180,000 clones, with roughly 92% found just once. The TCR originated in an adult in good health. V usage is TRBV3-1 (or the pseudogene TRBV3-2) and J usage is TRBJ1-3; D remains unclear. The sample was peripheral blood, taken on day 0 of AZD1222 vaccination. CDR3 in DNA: TGTGCCAGCAGCCAAGGGCCCGGGGTCGGAAACACCATATATTTT. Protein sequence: CASSQGPGVGNTIYF.